This passage covers 7 T cell receptor beta chains from one sample sequenced in a study of T cells in Graves' hyperthyroidism and ophthalmopathy. Researchers amplified the TCR beta CDR3 regions from RNA transcripts. When the TCR CDR3 underwent first-round RT-PCR, the HTBI primer set was used. TCRdb passed the multiplex PCR reads through MiXCR, listing each CDR3 protein once. Of fewer than 400,000 distinct CDR3 sequences listed, 25% are singletons. Input material: blood. The receptors here all came from a man in his fifties with Graves' hyperthyroidism.

This clonotype appeared many times. The rearrangement links TRBV3-1 to TRBJ1-1, with 9 bases identical to TRBD1. The CDR3 is made up of 15 amino acids. Germline CDR1 reads LGHDT; CDR2 reads YNNKEL (reference sequence). The ends lost 4 bases at V and 3 bases at J; junction bases unmatched: 6. This CDR3 is CASSRRTGVDTEAFF. The CDR3 DNA is TGTGCCAGCAGCCGCCGGACAGGGGTGGACACTGAAGCTTTCTTT.

This chain uses TRBV4-2 with TRBJ2-2, with D possibly being TRBD2 (5 bases). The CDR3 is made up of 16 amino acids. Trimming took 0 bases from V and 4 from J, leaving 12 bases between them. Germline CDR1 reads LGHNA; CDR2 reads YNFKEQ. The CDR3 reads CASSQEWGVSTGELFF. The CDR3, as DNA: TGTGCCAGCAGCCAAGAGTGGGGAGTCTCCACCGGGGAGCTGTTTTTT.

Many counts were recorded for this clonotype. The CDR3 protein is CATSDLEDRGGTDTQYF. The CDR3 DNA is TGTGCCACCAGTGATTTGGAGGACAGGGGAGGAACAGATACGCAGTATTTT. The V and J genes are TRBV24-1 and TRBJ2-3; TRBD1 aligns across 9 bases. Germline V gene data show CDR1 as KGHDR and CDR2 as SFDVKD. CDR3 length: 17 amino acids. The V segment lost 0 bases and the J segment 3 bases; nucleotides outside the gene matches: 6.

This clonotype was recorded a few times. The chain carries TRBV15 and TRBJ2-5, with 11 bases lining up with TRBD2. The V gene end was trimmed by 1 base and the J gene end by 3 bases; junction bases not matched to a gene: 10. CDR3 length: 18 residues. Germline loops: CDR1 LNHNV, CDR2 YYDKDF (reference sequence). The CDR3 region is CATSRGTSGPPLEETQYF. The CDR3 coding sequence is TGTGCCACCAGCAGAGGGACTAGCGGGCCCCCCCTGGAAGAGACCCAGTACTTC.

This clonotype has only a few counts. The rearrangement joins TRBV20-1 to TRBJ2-3, with D tentatively TRBD2 (5 bases). The CDR3 is made up of 13 amino acids. Trimming pared 6 bases from V and 2 bases from J, leaving 12 bases between. Per the germline V gene, CDR1 is DFQATT and CDR2 is SNEGSKA (reference sequence). The CDR3 DNA reads TGCAGTGCCCCGGCGAGGGACACAGATACGCAGTATTTT. This gives the protein CSAPARDTDTQYF.

This clonotype came up a few times. This chain uses TRBV3-1 with TRBJ2-2; 8 bases are shared with TRBD2. Germline CDR1 LGHDT, CDR2 YNNKEL (reference sequence). The CDR3 is 18 residues long. V gave up 2 bases and J gave up 2 bases; unmatched junction bases: 10. The CDR3 nucleotides read TGTGCCAGCAGCCAATCTCAACTAGCGGTTATTAACACCGGGGAGCTGTTTTTT. This translates into CASSQSQLAVINTGELFF.

The chain has TRBV29-1 and TRBJ1-2; D is possibly TRBD1 (5 bases). V lost 6 bases and J 8 bases, leaving 13 bases between the germline ends. Germline CDR1 and CDR2: SQVTM and ANQGSEA. This CDR3 region has 11 residues. For the CDR3, the DNA is TGCAGCGTGGGGGATACGCAGGGCTACACCTTC. Translating it yields CSVGDTQGYTF.